This is a list of T cell receptor beta chains from one sample in a study of blood T cell repertoires in COVID-19. Using immunoSEQ multiplex PCR, the repertoire was profiled, and TCRdb retains in-frame clones only, with some absent. The data show about 88,000 clones, with about 71% seen just once and about 26% held by the top ten. The material sequenced was peripheral blood. The receptors come from a woman aged 60-75 years in a cohort sampled during active or convalescent COVID-19. Both conserved end residues are part of each CDR3. D genes are given only for firm matches. The size entry is marked missing in some rows and otherwise reads once, few, many or a size class.

V gene	CDR3 length	D gene	J gene	clone size	CDR3 DNA	CDR3 protein
TRBV5-1	16	NA	TRBJ2-6	NA	TGCGCCAGCAGCTTGGGCAGCGTTTCTGGGGCCAACGTCCTGACTTTC	CASSLGSVSGANVLTF
TRBV6-2/TRBV6-3	14	NA	TRBJ1-2	NA	TGTGCCAGCAGTTACCGGCAGGGAAACTATGGCTACACCTTC	CASSYRQGNYGYTF
TRBV14	15	NA	TRBJ2-1	few	TGTGCCAGCAGCCCGGAGGGGGGGAGGTACAATGAGCAGTTCTTC	CASSPEGGRYNEQFF
TRBV4-2	18	NA	TRBJ2-2	NA	TGTGCCAGCAGCCAAGTGTTTGAGAGGACTCAGAACACCGGGGAGCTGTTTTTT	CASSQVFERTQNTGELFF
TRBV7-8	14	TRBD1	TRBJ2-7	few	TGTGCCAGCAGCTACCCGGGACAGGGGTACGAGCAGTACTTC	CASSYPGQGYEQYF
TRBV2	16	TRBD1	TRBJ1-6	NA	TGTGCCAGCAGTATCCGGGGGGGGAGGGACAGCTCACCCCTCCACTTT	CASSIRGGRDSSPLHF
TRBV6-6	15	TRBD2	TRBJ2-2	NA	TGTGCCAGCAGCAAGCGGGGGGAAAACACCGGGGAGCTGTTTTTT	CASSKRGENTGELFF
TRBV5-6	12	NA	TRBJ1-2	NA	TGTGCCAGCAGCTTCGAGTACTATGGCTACACCTTC	CASSFEYYGYTF
TRBV5-4	13	TRBD1	TRBJ1-4	NA	TGTGCCAGCCGACAGGGGGCGGGTGAAAAACTGTTTTTT	CASRQGAGEKLFF
TRBV19	12	TRBD1	TRBJ1-2	NA	TGTGCCAGTATCGGGACAGTCTATGGCTACACCTTC	CASIGTVYGYTF
TRBV2	13	NA	TRBJ1-2	few	TGTGCCAGCAGTGAACAGGGTAACTATGGCTACACCTTC	CASSEQGNYGYTF
TRBV12-3/TRBV12-4	12	NA	TRBJ2-7	NA	TGTGCCAGCAGTTCGGGGATCGCCGAGCAGTACTTC	CASSSGIAEQYF
TRBV11-1	13	NA	TRBJ2-7	NA	TGTGCCAGCAGCTTGTTCAGGGACTACGAGCAGTACTTC	CASSLFRDYEQYF
TRBV3-1/TRBV3-2	14	TRBD2	TRBJ2-7	NA	TGTGCCAGCAGCCCATTAGCGGGGGTCGGGGAGCAGTACTTC	CASSPLAGVGEQYF
TRBV2	14	TRBD2	TRBJ2-7	NA	TGCGCCCGCAGGGCGGGGGGGGGCGGCTACGAGCAGTACTTC	CARRAGGGGYEQYF
TRBV5-1	14	NA	TRBJ2-1	once	TGCGCCAGCAGCGAAGCAGGGGTTTCTCATGAGCAGTTCTTC	CASSEAGVSHEQFF
TRBV2	17	NA	TRBJ2-5	NA	TGTGCCAGCAGTGGCGAGCTCTGGGGGCGACAGGCGGAGACCCAGTACTTC	CASSGELWGRQAETQYF
TRBV11-2	15	TRBD1	TRBJ2-1	NA	TGTGCCAGCAGACCCCCGGGACAGGGACTCAATGAGCAGTTCTTC	CASRPPGQGLNEQFF
TRBV7-2	12	NA	TRBJ1-4	NA	TGTGCCAGCAGCTTAGGAGGTGAAAAACTGTTTTTT	CASSLGGEKLFF
TRBV5-4	19	TRBD2	TRBJ2-1	NA	TGTGCCAGCAGCGCCGGCGGCGGATTTAGCGGGGGGAATTACAATGAGCAGTTCTTC	CASSAGGGFSGGNYNEQFF
TRBV6-5	15	NA	TRBJ1-2	NA	TGTGCCAGCAGTTCGTCAGGGATGTGGACATATGGCTACACCTTC	CASSSSGMWTYGYTF
TRBV7-9	16	NA	TRBJ1-6	NA	TGTGCCAGCAGCCCCTTATCCGGGGTAGGGAATTCACCCCTCCACTTT	CASSPLSGVGNSPLHF
TRBV7-3	15	TRBD2	TRBJ2-2	NA	TGTGCCAGCAGCCAGACTAGCGGGGTTGCCGGGGAGCTGTTTTTT	CASSQTSGVAGELFF
TRBV6-5	15	TRBD1	TRBJ2-7	NA	TGTGCCAGCAGGGGGCGACAGGGGGGATCCTACGAGCAGTACTTC	CASRGRQGGSYEQYF
TRBV2	14	NA	TRBJ1-5	NA	TGTGCCAGCAGTGACAGGCAAAGCAATCAGCCCCAGCATTTT	CASSDRQSNQPQHF